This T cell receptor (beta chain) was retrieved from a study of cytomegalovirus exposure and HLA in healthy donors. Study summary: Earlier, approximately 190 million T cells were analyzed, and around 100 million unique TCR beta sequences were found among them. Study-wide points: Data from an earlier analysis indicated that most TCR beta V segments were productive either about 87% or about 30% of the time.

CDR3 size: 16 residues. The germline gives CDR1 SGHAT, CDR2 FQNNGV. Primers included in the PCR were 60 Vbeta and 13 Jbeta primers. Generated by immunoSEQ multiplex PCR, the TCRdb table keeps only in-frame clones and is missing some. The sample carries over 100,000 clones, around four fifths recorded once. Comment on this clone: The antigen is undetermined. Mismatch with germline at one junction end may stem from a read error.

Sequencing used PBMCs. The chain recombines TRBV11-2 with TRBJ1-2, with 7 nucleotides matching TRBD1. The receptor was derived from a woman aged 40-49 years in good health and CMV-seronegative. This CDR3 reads CASSLDPGGYNYGYTF. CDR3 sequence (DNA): TGTGCCAGCAGCTTAGACCCAGGGGGGTACAACTACGGCTACACCTTC.